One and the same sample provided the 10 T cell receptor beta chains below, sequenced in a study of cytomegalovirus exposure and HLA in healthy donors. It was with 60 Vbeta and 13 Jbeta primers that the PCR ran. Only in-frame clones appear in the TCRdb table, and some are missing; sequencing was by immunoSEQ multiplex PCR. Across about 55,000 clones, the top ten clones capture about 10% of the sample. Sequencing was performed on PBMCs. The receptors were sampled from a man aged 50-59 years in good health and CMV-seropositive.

The CDR3: CASSRGLAGVLETQYF. CDR3 DNA: TGCGCCAGCAGCCGGGGACTAGCGGGAGTATTAGAGACCCAGTACTTC. The chain combines TRBV4-1 with TRBJ2-5; 14 nucleotides match TRBD2. The CDR3 length is 16 residues. Germline V gene data show CDR1 as MGHRA and CDR2 as YSYEKL. V trimming: 4 bases; J trimming: 4 bases; junction bases outside the gene matches: 5.

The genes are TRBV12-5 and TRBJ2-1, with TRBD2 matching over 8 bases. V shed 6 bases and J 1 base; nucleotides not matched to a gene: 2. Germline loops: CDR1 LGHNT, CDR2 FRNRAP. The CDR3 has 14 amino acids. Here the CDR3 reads CASGPGGSYNEQFF. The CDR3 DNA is TGTGCTAGTGGACCGGGGGGGTCCTACAATGAGCAGTTCTTC.

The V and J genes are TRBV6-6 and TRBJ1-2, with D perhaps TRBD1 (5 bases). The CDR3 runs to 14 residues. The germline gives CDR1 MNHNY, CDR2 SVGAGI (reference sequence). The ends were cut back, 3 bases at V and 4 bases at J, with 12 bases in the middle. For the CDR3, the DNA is TGTGCCAGCAGTTATTCGACAGAGTTCTATGGCTACACCTTC. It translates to CASSYSTEFYGYTF.

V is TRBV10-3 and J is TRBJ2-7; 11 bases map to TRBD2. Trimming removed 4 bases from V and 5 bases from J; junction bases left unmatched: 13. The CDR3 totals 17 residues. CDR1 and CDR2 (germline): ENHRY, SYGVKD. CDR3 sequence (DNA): TGTGCCATCAGTGCCGCTTTGACTAGCGGGAACCCCCACGAGCAGTACTTC. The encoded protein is CAISAALTSGNPHEQYF.

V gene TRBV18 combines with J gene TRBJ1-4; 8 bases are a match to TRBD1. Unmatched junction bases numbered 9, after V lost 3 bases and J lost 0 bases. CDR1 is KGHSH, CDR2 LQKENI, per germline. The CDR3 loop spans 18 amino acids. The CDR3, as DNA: TGTGCCAGCTCACCGGTTCAGGGGGCCCCGGCAACTAATGAAAAACTGTTTTTT. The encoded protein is CASSPVQGAPATNEKLFF. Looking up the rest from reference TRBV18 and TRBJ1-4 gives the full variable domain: NAGVMQNPRHLVRRRGQEARLRCSPMKGHSHVYWYRQLPEEGLKFMVYLQKENIIDESGMPKERFSAEFPKEGPSILRIQQVVRGDSAAYFCASSPVQGAPATNEKLFFGSGTQLSVL.

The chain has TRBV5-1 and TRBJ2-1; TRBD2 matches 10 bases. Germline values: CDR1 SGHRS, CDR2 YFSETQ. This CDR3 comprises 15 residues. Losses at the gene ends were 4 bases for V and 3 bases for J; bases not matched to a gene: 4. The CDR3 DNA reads TGCGCCAGCAGCATATTAGCGGGGGGCTACAATGAGCAGTTCTTC. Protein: CASSILAGGYNEQFF. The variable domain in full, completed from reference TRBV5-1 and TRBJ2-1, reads KAGVTQTPRYLIKTRGQQVTLSCSPISGHRSVSWYQQTPGQGLQFLFEYFSETQRNKGNFPGRFSGRQFSNSRSEMNVSTLELGDSALYLCASSILAGGYNEQFFGPGTRLTVL.

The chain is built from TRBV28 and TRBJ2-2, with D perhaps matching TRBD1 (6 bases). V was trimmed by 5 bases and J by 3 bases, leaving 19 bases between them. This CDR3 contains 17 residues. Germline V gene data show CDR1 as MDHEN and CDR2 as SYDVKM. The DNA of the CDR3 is TGTGCCAGCAGTACCATGACCTGGACAGCTCACACCGGGGAGCTGTTTTTT. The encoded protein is CASSTMTWTAHTGELFF.

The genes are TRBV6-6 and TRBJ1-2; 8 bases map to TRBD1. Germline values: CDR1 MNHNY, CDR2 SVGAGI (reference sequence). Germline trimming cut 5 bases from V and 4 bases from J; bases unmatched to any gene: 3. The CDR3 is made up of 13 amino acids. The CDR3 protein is CASSATGAYGYTF. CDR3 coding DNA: TGTGCCAGCAGTGCGACAGGGGCCTATGGCTACACCTTC.

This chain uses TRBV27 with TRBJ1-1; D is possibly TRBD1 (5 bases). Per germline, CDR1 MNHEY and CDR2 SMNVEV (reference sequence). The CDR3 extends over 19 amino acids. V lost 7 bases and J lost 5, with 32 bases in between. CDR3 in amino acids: CASTPGEGSIRAMSTEAFF. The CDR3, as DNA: TGTGCCAGCACTCCTGGGGAGGGGTCAATTCGGGCTATGAGTACTGAAGCTTTCTTT.

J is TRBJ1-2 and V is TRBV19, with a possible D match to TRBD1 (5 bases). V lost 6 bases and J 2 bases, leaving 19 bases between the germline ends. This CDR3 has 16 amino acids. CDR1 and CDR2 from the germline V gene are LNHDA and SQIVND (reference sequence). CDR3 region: CASSPGRRGTNYGYTF. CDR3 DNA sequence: TGTGCCAGTAGCCCAGGAAGGAGGGGAACCAACTATGGCTACACCTTC.